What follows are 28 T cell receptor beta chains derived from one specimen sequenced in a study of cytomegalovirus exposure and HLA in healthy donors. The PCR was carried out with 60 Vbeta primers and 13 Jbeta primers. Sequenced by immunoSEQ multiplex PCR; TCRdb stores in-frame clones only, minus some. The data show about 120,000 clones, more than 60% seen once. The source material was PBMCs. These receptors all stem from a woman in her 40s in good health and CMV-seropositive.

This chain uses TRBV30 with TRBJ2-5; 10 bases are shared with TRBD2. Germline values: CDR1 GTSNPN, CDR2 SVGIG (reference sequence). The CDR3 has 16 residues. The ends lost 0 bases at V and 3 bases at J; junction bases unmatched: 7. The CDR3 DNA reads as TGTGCCTGGAGTGTAATCTTTCTAGCGGGAGAAGAGACCCAGTACTTC. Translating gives CAWSVIFLAGEETQYF.

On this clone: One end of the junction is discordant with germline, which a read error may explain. CDR3 loop: CASSRTSGDPTGELFF. The CDR3 nucleotides read TGTGCTAGCAGCCGGACTAGCGGGGACCCCACCGGGGAGCTGTTTTTT. V is TRBV7-7 and J is TRBJ2-2, with TRBD2 matching 12 bases. In germline, CDR1 is SSHAT, CDR2 FNYEAQ (reference sequence). The length of the CDR3 is 16 residues.

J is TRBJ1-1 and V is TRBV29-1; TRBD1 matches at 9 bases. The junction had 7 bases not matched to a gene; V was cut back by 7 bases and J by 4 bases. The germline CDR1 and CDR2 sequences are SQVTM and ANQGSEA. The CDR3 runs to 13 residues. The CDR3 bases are TGCAGCGAGTACAGGGGGCCTGCCACTGAAGCTTTCTTT. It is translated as CSEYRGPATEAFF.

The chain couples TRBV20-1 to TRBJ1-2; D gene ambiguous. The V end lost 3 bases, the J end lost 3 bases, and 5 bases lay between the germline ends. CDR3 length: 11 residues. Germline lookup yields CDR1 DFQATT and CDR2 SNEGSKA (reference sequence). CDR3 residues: CSARSYYGYTF. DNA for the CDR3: TGCAGTGCTAGGTCCTACTATGGCTACACCTTC.

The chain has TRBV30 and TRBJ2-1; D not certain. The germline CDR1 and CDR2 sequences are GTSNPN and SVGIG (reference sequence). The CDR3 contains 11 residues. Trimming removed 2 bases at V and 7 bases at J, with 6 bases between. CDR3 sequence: CAWSSPNEQFF. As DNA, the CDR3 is TGTGCCTGGAGTTCTCCTAATGAGCAGTTCTTC.

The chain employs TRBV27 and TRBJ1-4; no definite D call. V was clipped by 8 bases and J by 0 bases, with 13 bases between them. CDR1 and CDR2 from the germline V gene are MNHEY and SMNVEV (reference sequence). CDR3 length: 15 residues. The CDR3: CASGRRGATNEKLFF. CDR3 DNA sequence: TGTGCCAGCGGGAGGCGGGGAGCAACTAATGAAAAACTGTTTTTT.

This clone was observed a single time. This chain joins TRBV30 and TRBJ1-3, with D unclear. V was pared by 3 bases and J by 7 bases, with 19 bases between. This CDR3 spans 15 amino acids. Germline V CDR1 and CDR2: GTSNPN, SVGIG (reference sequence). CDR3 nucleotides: TGTGCCTGGAGCCGAGGGCCTGTTGGTTCGAACACCATATATTTT. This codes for CAWSRGPVGSNTIYF.

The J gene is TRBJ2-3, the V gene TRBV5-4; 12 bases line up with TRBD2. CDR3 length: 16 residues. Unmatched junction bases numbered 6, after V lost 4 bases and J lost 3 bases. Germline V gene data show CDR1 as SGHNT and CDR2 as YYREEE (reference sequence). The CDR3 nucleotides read TGTGCCAGCAGCCCCAGACTAGCGGGAGAAACAGATACGCAGTATTTT. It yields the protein CASSPRLAGETDTQYF.

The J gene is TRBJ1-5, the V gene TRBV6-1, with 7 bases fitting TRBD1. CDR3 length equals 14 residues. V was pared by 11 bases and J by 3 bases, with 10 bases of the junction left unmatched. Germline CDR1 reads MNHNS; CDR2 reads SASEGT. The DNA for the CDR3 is TGTGCCGGATCCACAGGGGCGAACAATCAGCCCCAGCATTTT. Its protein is CAGSTGANNQPQHF.

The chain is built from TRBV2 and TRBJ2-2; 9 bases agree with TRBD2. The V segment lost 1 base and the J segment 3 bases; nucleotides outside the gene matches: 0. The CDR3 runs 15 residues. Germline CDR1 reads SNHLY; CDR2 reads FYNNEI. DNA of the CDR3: TGTGCCAGCAGTGAAGGGACTAGCGACACCGGGGAGCTGTTTTTT. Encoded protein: CASSEGTSDTGELFF.

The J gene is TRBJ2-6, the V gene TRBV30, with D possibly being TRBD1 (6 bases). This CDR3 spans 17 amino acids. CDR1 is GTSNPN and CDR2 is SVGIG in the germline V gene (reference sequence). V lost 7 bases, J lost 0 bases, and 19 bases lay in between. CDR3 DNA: TGTGCCTTCTTACCGGGACACCGAATCTCTGGGGCCAACGTCCTGACTTTC. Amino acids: CAFLPGHRISGANVLTF.

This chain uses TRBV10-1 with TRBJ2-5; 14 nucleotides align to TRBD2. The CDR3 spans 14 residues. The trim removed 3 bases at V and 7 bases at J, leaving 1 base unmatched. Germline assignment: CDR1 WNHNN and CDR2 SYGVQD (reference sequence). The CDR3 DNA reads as TGCGCCAGCAGTGAAGGGACTAGCGGGGGGACCCAGTACTTC. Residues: CASSEGTSGGTQYF.

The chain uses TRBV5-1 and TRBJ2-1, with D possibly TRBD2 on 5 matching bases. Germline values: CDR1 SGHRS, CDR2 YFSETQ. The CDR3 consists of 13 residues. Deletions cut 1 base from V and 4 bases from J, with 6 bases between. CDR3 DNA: TGCGCCAGCAGCTTGAGAGGGTACAATGAGCAGTTCTTC. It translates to CASSLRGYNEQFF.

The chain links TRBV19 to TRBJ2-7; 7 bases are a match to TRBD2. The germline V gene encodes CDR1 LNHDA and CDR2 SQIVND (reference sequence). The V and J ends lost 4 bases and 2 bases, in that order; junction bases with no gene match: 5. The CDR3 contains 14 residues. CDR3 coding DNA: TGTGCCAGTAGTAGCGGGAGAGGAACCTACGAGCAGTACTTC. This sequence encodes CASSSGRGTYEQYF.

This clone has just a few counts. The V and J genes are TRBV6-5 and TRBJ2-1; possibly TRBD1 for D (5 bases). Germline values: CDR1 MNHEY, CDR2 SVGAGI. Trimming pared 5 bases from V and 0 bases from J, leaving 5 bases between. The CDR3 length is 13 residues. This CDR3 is CASSQGSYNEQFF. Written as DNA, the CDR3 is TGTGCCAGCAGTCAGGGCTCCTACAATGAGCAGTTCTTC.

CDR3 sequence: CASSPSPGLATYEQYF. The CDR3 coding sequence is TGTGCCAGCAGCCCTAGCCCGGGACTAGCGACCTACGAGCAGTACTTC. The rearrangement links TRBV9 to TRBJ2-7; 10 positions agree with TRBD2. Germline V gene sequence: CDR1 SGDLS, CDR2 YYNGEE. The J segment lost 2 bases and the V segment lost 4 bases, leaving 9 bases of the junction unmatched. This CDR3 region has 16 residues.

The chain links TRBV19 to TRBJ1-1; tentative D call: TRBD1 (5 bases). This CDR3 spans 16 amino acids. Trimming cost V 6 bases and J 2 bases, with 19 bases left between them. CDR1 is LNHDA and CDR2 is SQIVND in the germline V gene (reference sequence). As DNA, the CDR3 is TGTGCCAGTAGCATACACCTCCCGGACATCAACACTGAAGCTTTCTTT. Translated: CASSIHLPDINTEAFF.

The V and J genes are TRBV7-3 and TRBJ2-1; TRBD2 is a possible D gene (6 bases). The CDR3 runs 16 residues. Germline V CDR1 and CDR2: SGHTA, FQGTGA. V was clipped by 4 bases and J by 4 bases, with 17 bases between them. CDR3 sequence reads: CASSSQRGISYNEQFF. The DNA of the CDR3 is TGTGCCAGCAGCTCACAGCGCGGGATTTCATACAATGAGCAGTTCTTC.

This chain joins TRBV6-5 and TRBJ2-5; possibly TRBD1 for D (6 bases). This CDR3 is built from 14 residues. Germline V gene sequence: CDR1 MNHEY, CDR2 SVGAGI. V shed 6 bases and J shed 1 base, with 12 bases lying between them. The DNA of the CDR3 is TGTGCCAGCAGATCCCAGGGGCCCCAAGAGACCCAGTACTTC. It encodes CASRSQGPQETQYF.

CDR3 amino acids: CAIRAGLGNYGYTF. Written as DNA, the CDR3 is TGTGCCATCAGGGCGGGCCTAGGAAACTATGGCTACACCTTC. The chain is built from TRBV10-3 and TRBJ1-2; D is uncertain. This CDR3 has 14 amino acids. Germline-derived CDR1 and CDR2 are ENHRY and SYGVKD. Trimming pared 6 bases from V and 2 bases from J, leaving 13 bases between.

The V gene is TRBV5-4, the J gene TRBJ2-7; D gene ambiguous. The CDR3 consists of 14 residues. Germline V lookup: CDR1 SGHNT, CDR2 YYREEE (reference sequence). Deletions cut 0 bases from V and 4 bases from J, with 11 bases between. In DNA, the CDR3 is TGTGCCAGCAGCTTGGAATACGGTGTGTACGAGCAGTACTTC. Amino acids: CASSLEYGVYEQYF.

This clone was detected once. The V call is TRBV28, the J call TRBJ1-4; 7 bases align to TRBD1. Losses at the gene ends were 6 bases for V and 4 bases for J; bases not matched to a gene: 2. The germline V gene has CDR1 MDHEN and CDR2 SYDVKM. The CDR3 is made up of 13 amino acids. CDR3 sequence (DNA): TGTGCCAGCAGACAGGGGCTTAATGAAAAACTGTTTTTT. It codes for CASRQGLNEKLFF.

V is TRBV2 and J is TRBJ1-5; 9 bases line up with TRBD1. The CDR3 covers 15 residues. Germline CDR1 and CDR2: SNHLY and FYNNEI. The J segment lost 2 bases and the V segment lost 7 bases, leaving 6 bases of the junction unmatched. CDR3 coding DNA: TGTGCCAGCACTGACCGGGACAGGGGCAATCAGCCCCAGCATTTT. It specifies CASTDRDRGNQPQHF.

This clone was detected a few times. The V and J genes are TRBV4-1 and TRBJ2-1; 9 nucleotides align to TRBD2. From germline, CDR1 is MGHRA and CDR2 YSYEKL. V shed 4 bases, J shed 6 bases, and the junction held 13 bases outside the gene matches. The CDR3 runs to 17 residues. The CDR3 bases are TGCGCCAGCAGCCTGACGGACCTAGCGGGATTCTCCAATGAGCAGTTCTTC. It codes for CASSLTDLAGFSNEQFF.

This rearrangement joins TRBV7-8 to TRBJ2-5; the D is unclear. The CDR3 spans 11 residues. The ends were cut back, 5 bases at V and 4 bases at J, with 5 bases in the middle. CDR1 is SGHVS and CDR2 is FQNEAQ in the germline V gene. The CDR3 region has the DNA TGTGCCAGCAGCGAGATAGAGACCCAGTACTTC. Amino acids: CASSEIETQYF.

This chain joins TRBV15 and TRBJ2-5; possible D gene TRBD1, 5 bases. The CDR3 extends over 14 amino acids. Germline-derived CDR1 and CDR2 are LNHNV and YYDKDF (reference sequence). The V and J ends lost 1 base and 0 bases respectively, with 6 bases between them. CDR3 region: CATSRGTNQETQYF. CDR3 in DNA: TGTGCCACCAGCAGAGGGACAAACCAAGAGACCCAGTACTTC.

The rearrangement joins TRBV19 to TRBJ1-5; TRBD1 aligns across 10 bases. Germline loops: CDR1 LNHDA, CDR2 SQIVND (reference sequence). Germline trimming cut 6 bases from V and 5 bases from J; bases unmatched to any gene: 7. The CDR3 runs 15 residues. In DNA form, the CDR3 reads TGTGCCAGTAGAGCCGGGACAGGGGCGGATCAGCCCCAGCATTTT. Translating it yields CASRAGTGADQPQHF.

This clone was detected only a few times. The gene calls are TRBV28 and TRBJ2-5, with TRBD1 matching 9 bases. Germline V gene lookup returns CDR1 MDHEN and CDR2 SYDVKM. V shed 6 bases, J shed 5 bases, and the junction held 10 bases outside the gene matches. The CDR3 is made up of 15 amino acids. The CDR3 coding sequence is TGTGCCAGCAGCTCCGGGACAGGGCCGCGGGAGACCCAGTACTTC. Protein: CASSSGTGPRETQYF.